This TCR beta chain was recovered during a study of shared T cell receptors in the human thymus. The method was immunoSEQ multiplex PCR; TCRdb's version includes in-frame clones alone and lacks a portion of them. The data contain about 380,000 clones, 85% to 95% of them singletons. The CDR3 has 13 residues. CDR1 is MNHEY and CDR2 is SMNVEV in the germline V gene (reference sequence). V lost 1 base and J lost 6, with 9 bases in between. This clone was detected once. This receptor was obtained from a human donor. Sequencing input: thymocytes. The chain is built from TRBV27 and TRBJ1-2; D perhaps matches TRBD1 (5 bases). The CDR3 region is CASSLFQGNGYTF. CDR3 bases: TGTGCCAGCAGTTTATTTCAGGGTAATGGCTACACCTTC.